The 14 T cell receptor beta chains below were found in one sample sequenced in a study of cytomegalovirus exposure and HLA in healthy donors. Both 60 Vbeta primers and 13 Jbeta primers went into the PCR. This table comes from immunoSEQ multiplex PCR, and its TCRdb copy is limited to in-frame clones, with some not included. The sample holds 150,000 to 200,000 clones, roughly 80% seen once. The specimen was PBMCs. Receptors were obtained from a female donor in good health and CMV-seronegative.

CDR3 region: CASSFWREYTGELFF. Here the CDR3 DNA reads TGTGCCAGCAGTTTCTGGCGGGAGTACACCGGGGAGCTGTTTTTT. The J gene is TRBJ2-2, the V gene TRBV6-5; 7 bases line up with TRBD2. Per the germline V gene, CDR1 is MNHEY and CDR2 is SVGAGI. The CDR3 spans 15 residues. Trimming removed 4 bases from V and 3 bases from J; junction bases left unmatched: 5.

J is TRBJ2-2 and V is TRBV15, with D possibly being TRBD1 (6 bases). The CDR3 extends over 15 amino acids. Germline V gene data show CDR1 as LNHNV and CDR2 as YYDKDF (reference sequence). The germline V and J ends were trimmed by 5 bases and 5 bases, with 15 bases remaining between them. The CDR3 sequence: CATSGLGARTGELFF. The DNA of the CDR3 is TGTGCCACCAGCGGGTTGGGGGCGCGGACCGGGGAGCTGTTTTTT.

The chain recombines TRBV5-4 with TRBJ2-3; perhaps TRBD2 as D (6 bases). Germline V lookup: CDR1 SGHNT, CDR2 YYREEE (reference sequence). Trimming left V 3 bases short and J 1 base short, with 12 bases between. The CDR3 is 15 residues long. CDR3 residues: CASSSAAGRTDTQYF. The CDR3 DNA reads as TGTGCCAGCAGCTCAGCAGCGGGTCGCACAGATACGCAGTATTTT.

The chain employs TRBV5-1 and TRBJ1-1, with D hard to call. The ends were cut back, 4 bases at V and 0 bases at J, with 10 bases in the middle. The CDR3 spans 14 residues. Germline lookup yields CDR1 SGHRS and CDR2 YFSETQ. The CDR3 reads CASSVRTLNTEAFF. CDR3 sequence (DNA): TGCGCCAGCAGCGTAAGGACTCTGAACACTGAAGCTTTCTTT. The variable domain in full, completed from reference TRBV5-1 and TRBJ1-1, reads KAGVTQTPRYLIKTRGQQVTLSCSPISGHRSVSWYQQTPGQGLQFLFEYFSETQRNKGNFPGRFSGRQFSNSRSEMNVSTLELGDSALYLCASSVRTLNTEAFFGQGTRLTVV.

The chain combines TRBV29-1 with TRBJ2-7; 8 positions match TRBD2. This CDR3 is 12 amino acids long. The V gene end was trimmed by 5 bases and the J gene end by 7 bases; junction bases not matched to a gene: 7. From germline, CDR1 is SQVTM and CDR2 ANQGSEA. In DNA, the CDR3 is TGCAGCGTTCGGACTAGCACGTGGGAGCAGTACTTC. Protein sequence: CSVRTSTWEQYF.

The chain recombines TRBV1 with TRBJ2-2; TRBD2 is the table's D call, not checked against the DNA. TRBV1 is a pseudogene locus. The CDR3 loop spans 19 amino acids. This CDR3 reads CTSSQEGTMAGGPTGELFF. CDR3 sequence (DNA): TGCACCAGCAGCCAAGAAGGCACTATGGCGGGGGGGCCCACCGGGGAGCTGTTTTTT.

The chain combines TRBV2 with TRBJ2-6; 9 bases agree with TRBD2. J was trimmed by 6 bases and V by 7 bases; bases with no gene match: 7. This CDR3 contains 15 residues. Germline V lookup: CDR1 SNHLY, CDR2 FYNNEI. CDR3 amino acids: CASKWRGGAANVLTF. CDR3 sequence (DNA): TGTGCCAGCAAATGGCGGGGGGGCGCGGCCAACGTCCTGACTTTC.

This clone was seen a handful of times. The chain carries TRBV30 and TRBJ1-1; TRBD1 is a possible D gene (5 bases). V gave up 1 base and J gave up 3 bases, with 9 bases separating them. Germline V lookup: CDR1 GTSNPN, CDR2 SVGIG (reference sequence). There are 13 residues in the CDR3. This CDR3 reads CAWSETEHTEAFF. The CDR3 nucleotides read TGTGCCTGGAGTGAGACAGAACACACTGAAGCTTTCTTT.

The chain links TRBV5-1 to TRBJ2-7; tentative D call: TRBD1 (7 bases). CDR3 length: 15 amino acids. CDR1 is SGHRS, CDR2 YFSETQ, per germline. Trimming removed 3 bases at V and 4 bases at J, with 17 bases between. CDR3 coding DNA: TGCGCCAGCAGCTGGGGGGACAGAAGTACTTACGAGCAGTACTTC. It is translated as CASSWGDRSTYEQYF.

The chain combines TRBV6-4 with TRBJ2-1, with 10 bases aligning to TRBD2. V lost 0 bases and J lost 8; bases outside the gene matches: 4. Germline V CDR1 and CDR2: MRHNA, SNTAGT. This CDR3 spans 15 amino acids. The CDR3 DNA reads TGTGCCAGCAGTGACTCTAGCGGGGGGTCCGATGAGCAGTTCTTC. It encodes CASSDSSGGSDEQFF.

The chain has TRBV2 and TRBJ2-1; D remains unclear. Germline V gene data show CDR1 as SNHLY and CDR2 as FYNNEI. The CDR3 totals 14 residues. V was clipped by 7 bases and J by 0 bases, with 10 bases between them. The DNA of the CDR3 is TGTGCCAGCACCGAGCCGAGCTCCTACAATGAGCAGTTCTTC. It specifies CASTEPSSYNEQFF.

V usage is TRBV6-6 and J usage is TRBJ1-5; 8 bases are a match to TRBD1. Germline V gene data show CDR1 as MNHNY and CDR2 as SVGAGI (reference sequence). The CDR3 is made up of 15 amino acids. After removal of 6 bases from V and 4 bases from J, the junction contained 8 bases not matched to a gene. CDR3 region: CASRIGQGRNQPQHF. CDR3 in DNA: TGTGCCAGCAGAATCGGACAGGGCCGAAATCAGCCCCAGCATTTT.

The chain has TRBV28 and TRBJ2-3; 7 bases line up with TRBD1. V gave up 6 bases and J gave up 3 bases; unmatched junction bases: 15. CDR1 is MDHEN, CDR2 SYDVKM, per germline. The CDR3 covers 17 residues. Here the CDR3 DNA reads TGTGCCAGCAGCTCGTTGAGGGGGCCTCGGAGGACAGATACGCAGTATTTT. Encoded protein: CASSSLRGPRRTDTQYF.

The chain carries TRBV10-3 and TRBJ1-1, with 7 bases aligning to TRBD1. V was clipped by 4 bases and J by 4 bases; unmatched bases: 3. Germline V gene sequence: CDR1 ENHRY, CDR2 SYGVKD. The CDR3 has 13 residues. The CDR3 loop is CAISASGGTEAFF. CDR3 in DNA: TGTGCCATCAGTGCGTCAGGGGGCACTGAAGCTTTCTTT.